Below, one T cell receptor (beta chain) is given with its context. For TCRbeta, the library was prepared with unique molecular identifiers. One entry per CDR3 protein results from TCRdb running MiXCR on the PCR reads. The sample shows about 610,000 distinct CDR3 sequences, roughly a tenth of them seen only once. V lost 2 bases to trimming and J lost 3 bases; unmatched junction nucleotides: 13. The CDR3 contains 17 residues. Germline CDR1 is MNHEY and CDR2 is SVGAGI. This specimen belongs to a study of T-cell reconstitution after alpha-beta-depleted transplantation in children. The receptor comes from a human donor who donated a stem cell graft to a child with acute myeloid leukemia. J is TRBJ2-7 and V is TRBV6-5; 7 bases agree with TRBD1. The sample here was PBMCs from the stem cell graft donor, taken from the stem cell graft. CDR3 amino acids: CASSYRRTGEKVYEQYF. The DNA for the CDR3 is TGTGCCAGCAGTTACAGAAGAACAGGGGAGAAGGTCTACGAGCAGTACTTC.